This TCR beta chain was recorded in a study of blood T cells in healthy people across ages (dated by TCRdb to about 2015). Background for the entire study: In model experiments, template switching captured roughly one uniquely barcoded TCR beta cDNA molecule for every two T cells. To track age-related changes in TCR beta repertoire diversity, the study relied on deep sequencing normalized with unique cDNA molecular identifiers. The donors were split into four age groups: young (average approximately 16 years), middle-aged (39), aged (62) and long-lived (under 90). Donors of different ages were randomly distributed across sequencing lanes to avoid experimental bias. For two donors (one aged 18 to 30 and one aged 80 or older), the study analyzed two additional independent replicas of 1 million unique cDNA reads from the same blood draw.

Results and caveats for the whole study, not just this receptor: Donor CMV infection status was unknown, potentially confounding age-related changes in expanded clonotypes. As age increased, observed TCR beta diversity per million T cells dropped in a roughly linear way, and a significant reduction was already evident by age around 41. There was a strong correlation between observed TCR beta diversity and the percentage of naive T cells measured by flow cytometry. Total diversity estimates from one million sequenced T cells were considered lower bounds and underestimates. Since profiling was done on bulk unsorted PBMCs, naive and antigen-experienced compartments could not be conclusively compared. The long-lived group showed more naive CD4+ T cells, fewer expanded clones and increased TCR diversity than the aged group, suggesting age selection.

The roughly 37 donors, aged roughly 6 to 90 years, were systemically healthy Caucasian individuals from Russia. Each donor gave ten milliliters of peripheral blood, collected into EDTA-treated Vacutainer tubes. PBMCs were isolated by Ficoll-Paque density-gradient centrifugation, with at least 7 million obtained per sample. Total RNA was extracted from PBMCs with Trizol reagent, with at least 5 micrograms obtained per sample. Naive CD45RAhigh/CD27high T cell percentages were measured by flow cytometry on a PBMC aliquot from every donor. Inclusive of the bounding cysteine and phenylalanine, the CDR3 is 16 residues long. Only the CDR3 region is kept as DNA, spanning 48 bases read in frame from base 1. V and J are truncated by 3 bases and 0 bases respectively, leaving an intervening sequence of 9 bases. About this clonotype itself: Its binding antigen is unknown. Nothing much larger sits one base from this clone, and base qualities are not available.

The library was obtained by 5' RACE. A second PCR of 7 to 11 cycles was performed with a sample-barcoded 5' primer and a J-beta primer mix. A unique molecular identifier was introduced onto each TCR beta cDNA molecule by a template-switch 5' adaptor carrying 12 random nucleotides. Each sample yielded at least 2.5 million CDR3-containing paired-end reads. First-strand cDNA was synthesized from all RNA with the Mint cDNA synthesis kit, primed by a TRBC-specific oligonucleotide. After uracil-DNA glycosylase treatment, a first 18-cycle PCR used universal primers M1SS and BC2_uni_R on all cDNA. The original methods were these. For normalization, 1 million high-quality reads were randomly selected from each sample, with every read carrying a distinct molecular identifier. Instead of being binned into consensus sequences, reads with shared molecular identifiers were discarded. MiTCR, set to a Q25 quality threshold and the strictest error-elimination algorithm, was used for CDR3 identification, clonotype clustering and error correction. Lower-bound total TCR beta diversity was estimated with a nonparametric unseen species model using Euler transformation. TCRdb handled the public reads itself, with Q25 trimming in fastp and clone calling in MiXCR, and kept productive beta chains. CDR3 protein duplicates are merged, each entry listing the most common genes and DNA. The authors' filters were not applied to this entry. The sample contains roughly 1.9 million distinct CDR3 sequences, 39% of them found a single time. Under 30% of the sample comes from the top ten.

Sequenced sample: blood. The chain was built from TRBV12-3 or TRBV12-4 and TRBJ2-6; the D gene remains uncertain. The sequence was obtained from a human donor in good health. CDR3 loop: CASSFDGSSGANVLTF. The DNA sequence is TGTGCCAGCAGTTTTGACGGTAGCTCTGGGGCCAACGTCCTGACTTTC.